These 18 T cell receptor beta chains share one sample of origin, sequenced in a study of regulatory T cells in long-lasting Graves disease. Time point here: persistent/refractory GD, antithyroid drugs over 5 years with positive TRAb. Preparation of the TCR library used RNA extracted from PBMCs. Libraries of TCR beta came from iRepertoire HTBI primers plus Arm-PCR of CDR3 regions. Using its own MiXCR run on the multiplex PCR reads, TCRdb lists one record per CDR3 protein. Of hundreds of thousands of distinct CDR3 sequences listed, less than 25% are singletons. Sequenced material: peripheral blood mononuclear cells (PBMCs), taken when the disease was refractory, from a patient treated with antithyroid drugs. Receptors originate from a female donor with Graves disease.

The V and J genes are TRBV6-1 and TRBJ2-1; 10 nucleotides align to TRBD1. This CDR3 comprises 15 residues. The V gene's germline CDR1 is MNHNS and CDR2 SASEGT. The ends lost 10 bases at V and 9 bases at J; junction bases unmatched: 15. CDR3 amino acids: CATRAPGQGSGEQFF. The CDR3, as DNA: TGTGCCACCCGGGCGCCGGGACAGGGGTCCGGTGAGCAGTTCTTC.

There are a few counts of this clonotype. The chain is built from TRBV3-1 and TRBJ1-2, with D tentatively TRBD1 (6 bases). The CDR3 covers 15 residues. Germline V gene sequence: CDR1 LGHDT, CDR2 YNNKEL (reference sequence). V dropped 4 bases and J dropped 4 bases, with 16 bases sitting between them. In DNA form, the CDR3 reads TGTGCCAGCAGCCCGGTGCCCAGGGGACTCTATGGCTACACCTTC. Protein product: CASSPVPRGLYGYTF.

The chain recombines TRBV6-1 with TRBJ1-2; the match to TRBD1 covers 9 bases. Per germline, CDR1 MNHNS and CDR2 SASEGT. V shed 7 bases and J 6 bases; nucleotides not matched to a gene: 9. The CDR3 loop spans 14 amino acids. The CDR3 is CASKIRGTGHGYTF. CDR3 nucleotides: TGTGCCAGCAAAATTCGGGGGACAGGGCATGGCTACACCTTC.

The chain has TRBV20-1 and TRBJ2-2; 12 positions match TRBD2. The CDR3 spans 15 residues. Germline V gives CDR1 DFQATT, CDR2 SNEGSKA (reference sequence). The CDR3 is CSPPLAGGPTGELFF. Here the CDR3 DNA reads TGCAGCCCTCCTCTAGCGGGAGGGCCCACCGGGGAGCTGTTTTTT.

This clonotype was observed a handful of times. CDR3 sequence: CSAGSVYEQYF. The CDR3 nucleotides read TGCAGCGCCGGGAGCGTCTACGAGCAGTACTTC. V gene TRBV29-1 combines with J gene TRBJ2-7, with D possibly TRBD2 on 6 matching bases. CDR3 length: 11 residues. Looked up from germline, CDR1 is SQVTM and CDR2 is ANQGSEA. V lost 7 bases, J lost 3 bases, and 10 bases lay in between.

This clonotype was found many times. The gene calls are TRBV6-9 and TRBJ2-7, with 9 bases matching TRBD2. The ends lost 3 bases at V and 5 bases at J; junction bases unmatched: 11. This CDR3 contains 16 residues. The V gene's germline CDR1 is MNHGY and CDR2 SVAAGI. CDR3 amino acids: CASSYSGLAGWDEQYF. As DNA, the CDR3 is TGTGCCAGCAGTTACTCAGGGCTAGCGGGATGGGACGAGCAGTACTTC.

CDR3: CASSYSGSFNQPQHF. The CDR3 coding sequence is TGTGCCAGCAGTTACTCAGGCAGCTTCAATCAGCCCCAGCATTTT. The chain is built from TRBV6-2 or TRBV6-3 and TRBJ1-5; D is undetermined. This CDR3 comprises 15 residues. Germline V gene data show CDR1 as MNHEY and CDR2 as SVGEGT. Trimming took off 0 bases at V and 3 bases at J, with 9 bases between the two ends.

This CDR3 reads CASRPQGYTEAFF. The CDR3 coding sequence is TGTGCCAGCAGACCACAGGGTTACACTGAAGCTTTCTTT. The chain recombines TRBV6-4 with TRBJ1-1, with D maybe TRBD1 (6 bases). The CDR3 runs to 13 residues. Germline values: CDR1 MRHNA, CDR2 SNTAGT. V was cut by 6 bases and J by 3 bases, with 11 bases left in between.

V and J are TRBV7-3 and TRBJ2-5; TRBD1 agrees at 8 bases. Germline CDR1 reads SGHTA; CDR2 reads FQGTGA. The CDR3 sequence is 14 residues long. V was pared by 5 bases and J by 7 bases, with 9 bases of the junction left unmatched. The CDR3 protein is CASSLTGARGTQYF. The CDR3 bases are TGTGCCAGCAGCCTGACAGGGGCGCGAGGGACCCAGTACTTC. Together with reference TRBV7-3 and TRBJ2-5, the CDR3 gives the full variable domain: GAGVSQTPSNKVTEKGKYVELRCDPISGHTALYWYRQSLGQGPEFLIYFQGTGAADDSGLPNDRFFAVRPEGSVSTLKIQRTERGDSAVYLCASSLTGARGTQYFGPGTRLLVL.

The rearrangement joins TRBV29-1 to TRBJ2-1, with TRBD2 matching 11 bases. CDR1 and CDR2 from the germline V gene are SQVTM and ANQGSEA. This CDR3 has 13 amino acids. V trimming: 7 bases; J trimming: 5 bases; junction bases outside the gene matches: 4. The CDR3 spells CSAGLAANNEQFF. For the CDR3, the DNA is TGCAGCGCGGGACTAGCGGCAAACAATGAGCAGTTCTTC.

In this sample, this clonotype turned up many times. The chain combines TRBV12-3 or TRBV12-4 with TRBJ1-5, with a tentative D call TRBD1 (6 bases). The CDR3 sequence is 15 residues long. The V and J ends lost 6 bases and 1 base respectively, with 13 bases between them. The CDR3: CASRPGGASNQPQHF. DNA of the CDR3: TGTGCCAGCAGGCCCGGGGGGGCGAGCAATCAGCCCCAGCATTTT.

This clonotype was seen repeatedly, ten times or more. The chain links TRBV11-2 to TRBJ2-7; possible D gene TRBD1, 6 bases. The germline CDR1 and CDR2 sequences are SGHAT and FQNNGV. The CDR3 is 11 amino acids. The germline V and J ends were trimmed by 6 bases and 6 bases, with 9 bases remaining between them. CDR3 amino acids: CASRGAREQYF. For the CDR3, the DNA is TGTGCCAGCAGGGGGGCGCGCGAGCAGTACTTC.

This clonotype showed up just a few times. V is TRBV9 and J is TRBJ2-7; TRBD2 matches 9 bases. Germline assignment: CDR1 SGDLS and CDR2 YYNGEE. The CDR3 spans 15 residues. With V trimmed by 4 bases and J by 5 bases, 10 bases remained unmatched. The CDR3 DNA is TGTGCCAGCAGCTTAGTAGCGGGAGCAGTGAACGAGCAGTACTTC. Its translation is CASSLVAGAVNEQYF.

This clonotype came up many times. The V and J genes are TRBV6-1 and TRBJ2-7, with D tentatively TRBD1 (6 bases). This CDR3 contains 13 residues. V dropped 4 bases and J dropped 3 bases, with 10 bases sitting between them. CDR1 is MNHNS, CDR2 SASEGT, per germline. CDR3: CASSVRGFYEQYF. Written as DNA, the CDR3 is TGTGCCAGCAGTGTTAGGGGGTTCTACGAGCAGTACTTC.

The chain couples TRBV5-1 to TRBJ2-2, with D tentatively TRBD1 (6 bases). Germline-derived CDR1 and CDR2 are SGHRS and YFSETQ. The CDR3 has 16 residues. Trimming left V 3 bases short and J 1 base short, with 13 bases between. The CDR3 coding sequence is TGCGCCAGCAGCTCTTATCTACAGGGGAACACCGGGGAGCTGTTTTTT. It codes for CASSSYLQGNTGELFF.

This clonotype was counted many times. V is TRBV2 and J is TRBJ1-1; D possibly corresponds to TRBD1 (6 bases). Trimming removed 4 bases at V and 1 base at J, with 7 bases between. CDR1 and CDR2 from the germline V gene are SNHLY and FYNNEI. CDR3 length equals 13 residues. The chain's CDR3 is CASSVGANTEAFF. The CDR3 coding sequence is TGTGCCAGCAGTGTGGGGGCGAACACTGAAGCTTTCTTT.

The chain is built from TRBV4-1 and TRBJ1-1, with D possibly matching TRBD1 (6 bases). V was clipped by 3 bases and J by 1 base, with 9 bases between them. This CDR3 region has 14 residues. CDR1 and CDR2 (germline): MGHRA, YSYEKL. In DNA, the CDR3 is TGCGCCAGCAGCCACCTACAGGGGAACACTGAAGCTTTCTTT. This codes for CASSHLQGNTEAFF.

This chain joins TRBV12-3 or TRBV12-4 and TRBJ1-2; 10 positions match TRBD1. Trimming removed 6 bases from V and 8 bases from J; junction bases left unmatched: 6. The CDR3 contains 13 residues. CDR3 protein: CASSDRGLGGYTF. CDR3 DNA sequence: TGTGCCAGCAGCGACAGGGGGCTTGGGGGCTACACCTTC.